Listed below are T cell receptor beta chains from one sample, sequenced in a study of blood T cell repertoires in COVID-19. Measured with immunoSEQ multiplex PCR; TCRdb has only the in-frame clones, and not every one. The sample shows roughly 93,000 clones, about nine tenths of them seen only once. Sequenced: peripheral blood. The receptor set was obtained from a human donor in a cohort sampled during active COVID-19. CDR3s include the opening cysteine and the closing phenylalanine or tryptophan. Each record gives: V gene, clone size, D gene, J gene, CDR3 protein, CDR3 DNA. The D gene is left open where the match is weak. The size of a clone is reported for some rows only, either as once, few or many, or as a class for expanded clones.

TRBV6-6	.	.	TRBJ2-7	CASRPGSSYEQYF	TGTGCCAGCAGGCCCGGGAGCTCCTACGAGCAGTACTTC
TRBV6-5	.	.	TRBJ2-3	CASSQTTDTQYF	TGTGCCAGCAGTCAAACTACAGATACGCAGTATTTT
TRBV6-5	.	.	TRBJ2-2	CASSSAGLTGELFF	TGTGCCAGCAGTTCGGCAGGCCTCACCGGGGAGCTGTTTTTT
TRBV6-5	.	.	TRBJ2-1	CASTPPSVSYNEQFF	TGTGCCAGCACTCCCCCAAGCGTCTCCTACAATGAGCAGTTCTTC
TRBV5-5	.	.	TRBJ2-1	CASSSPGRGHYNEQFF	TGTGCCAGCAGCTCCCCCGGGCGGGGGCACTACAATGAGCAGTTCTTC
TRBV21-1	.	.	TRBJ1-2	CASSKRNRGRANYGYTF	TGTGCCAGCAGCAAAAGAAACAGGGGGCGAGCTAACTATGGCTACACCTTC
TRBV2	.	.	TRBJ1-5	CASTRHRNEANQPQHF	TGTGCCAGCACCCGTCATCGGAACGAGGCCAATCAGCCCCAGCATTTT
TRBV4-2	.	.	TRBJ1-5	CASSQGLSGGNQPQHF	TGTGCCAGCAGCCAAGGTTTATCAGGGGGCAATCAGCCCCAGCATTTT
TRBV30	medium-sized	.	TRBJ1-2	CAWSIAGGATF	TGTGCCTGGAGTATCGCGGGGGGAGCGACCTTC
TRBV29-1	.	.	TRBJ2-7	CSVATGDGYEQYF	TGCAGCGTTGCCACAGGCGATGGGTACGAGCAGTACTTC
TRBV28	once	.	TRBJ2-7	CASSSGSGSPYEQYF	TGTGCCAGCAGCTCCGGTAGCGGTTCCCCCTACGAGCAGTACTTC
TRBV29-1	.	.	TRBJ1-4	CSVSRGGIDEKLFF	TGCAGCGTTTCCCGGGGGGGGATCGATGAAAAACTGTTTTTT
TRBV10-3	.	TRBD1	TRBJ2-1	CAISELGVGQGKNEQFF	TGTGCCATCAGTGAACTAGGGGTGGGACAGGGGAAAAATGAGCAGTTCTTC
TRBV19	.	.	TRBJ1-2	CASSAVDSSYGYTF	TGTGCCAGTAGTGCCGTCGACAGCTCCTATGGCTACACCTTC
TRBV29-1	.	.	TRBJ1-2	CSVFLPGSYGYTF	TGCAGCGTTTTTCTGCCCGGTAGCTATGGCTACACCTTC
TRBV3-1/TRBV3-2	few	TRBD1	TRBJ1-2	CASSHADRGTSYTF	TGTGCCAGCAGCCACGCCGACAGGGGGACAAGCTACACCTTC
TRBV20-1	.	TRBD2	TRBJ2-7	CSASTGGTYEQYF	TGCAGTGCTAGTACGGGAGGCACCTACGAGCAGTACTTC
TRBV5-1	.	TRBD2	TRBJ2-2	CASSLGASGGTGELFF	TGCGCCAGCAGCTTGGGGGCTAGCGGCGGAACCGGGGAGCTGTTTTTT
TRBV30	.	.	TRBJ2-5	CAWSGGSDQETQYF	TGTGCCTGGAGTGGGGGTAGCGACCAAGAGACCCAGTACTTC
TRBV5-4	.	TRBD2	TRBJ2-2	CASSFTSDYTGELFF	TGTGCCAGCAGCTTTACTAGCGACTACACCGGGGAGCTGTTTTTT
TRBV4-1	.	TRBD2	TRBJ2-3	CASSHLGTSGRISDTQYF	TGCGCCAGCAGCCACCTCGGGACTAGCGGGAGAATCTCAGATACGCAGTATTTT
TRBV5-4	.	.	TRBJ2-1	CASSWENRAGNEQFF	TGTGCCAGCAGCTGGGAAAACAGGGCCGGGAATGAGCAGTTCTTC
TRBV19	.	TRBD1	TRBJ2-1	CASSRGTGSHSHNEQFF	TGTGCCAGTAGTAGGGGGACAGGCAGCCACTCTCACAATGAGCAGTTCTTC
TRBV7-3	.	.	TRBJ2-7	CASSQQASYEQYF	TGTGCCAGCAGTCAACAGGCCTCCTACGAGCAGTACTTC
TRBV6-5	.	TRBD2	TRBJ2-5	CASSYSTSGGQETQYF	TGTGCCAGCAGTTACTCGACTAGCGGGGGGCAAGAGACCCAGTACTTC
TRBV27	.	TRBD1	TRBJ1-4	CASSFWTGTTNEKLFF	TGTGCCAGCAGTTTCTGGACAGGGACAACTAATGAAAAACTGTTTTTT
TRBV11-2	.	TRBD2	TRBJ2-7	CASSLVLAGPSYEQYF	TGTGCCAGCAGCTTAGTCCTAGCGGGCCCATCCTACGAGCAGTACTTC
TRBV28	.	TRBD2	TRBJ2-1	CATWTSGSYRGNEQFF	TGTGCCACCTGGACTAGCGGGAGCTACAGAGGCAATGAGCAGTTCTTC
TRBV5-4	.	TRBD1	TRBJ1-6	CASSVTGYNSPLHF	TGTGCCAGCAGCGTGACAGGGTATAATTCACCCCTCCACTTT
TRBV4-1	.	.	TRBJ2-3	CASSQGAFSSDTQYF	TGCGCCAGCAGCCAAGGGGCCTTCAGCTCAGATACGCAGTATTTT
TRBV30	once	.	TRBJ1-5	CAWEATGGQPQHF	TGTGCCTGGGAGGCGACAGGAGGTCAGCCCCAGCATTTT
TRBV5-4	.	.	TRBJ1-3	CASSLRGSGNTIYF	TGTGCCAGCAGCTTAAGGGGCTCTGGAAACACCATATATTTT
TRBV9	.	.	TRBJ2-3	CASSLRGGGRDADTQYF	TGTGCCAGCAGCCTTAGGGGGGGCGGCCGGGACGCAGATACGCAGTATTTT
TRBV12-3/TRBV12-4	.	.	TRBJ2-7	CASSFNAGEQYF	TGTGCCAGCAGTTTCAATGCGGGCGAGCAGTACTTC
TRBV28	few	.	TRBJ1-2	CASRYRALWGGYTF	TGTGCCAGCAGATACAGGGCGCTTTGGGGTGGCTACACCTTC